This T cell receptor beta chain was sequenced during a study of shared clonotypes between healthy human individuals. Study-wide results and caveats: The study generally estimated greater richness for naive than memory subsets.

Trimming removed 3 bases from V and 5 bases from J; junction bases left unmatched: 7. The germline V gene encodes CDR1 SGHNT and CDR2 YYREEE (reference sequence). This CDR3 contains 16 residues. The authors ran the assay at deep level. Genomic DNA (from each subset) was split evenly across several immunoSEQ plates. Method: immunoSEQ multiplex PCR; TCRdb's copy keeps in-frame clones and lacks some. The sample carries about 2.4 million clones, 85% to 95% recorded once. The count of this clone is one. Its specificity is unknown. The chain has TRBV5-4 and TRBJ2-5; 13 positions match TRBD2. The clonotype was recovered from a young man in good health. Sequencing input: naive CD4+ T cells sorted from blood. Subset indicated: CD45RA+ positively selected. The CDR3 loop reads CASSSILAGGLETQYF. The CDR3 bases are TGTGCCAGCAGCTCGATACTAGCGGGGGGGCTCGAGACCCAGTACTTC.